A selection of T cell receptor beta chains follows, all from one sample in a study of beta chain features in type 1 diabetes. Assay used: immunoSEQ multiplex PCR; TCRdb lists only in-frame clones, some missing. The data contain some 250,000 clones, 11% of them seen just once; the ten biggest clones take up roughly 0.017%. Sequences were obtained from naive CD4+ T cells from blood. All receptors derive from a man aged 25 to 45 with type 1 diabetes. The CDR3 runs from the conserved cysteine through the conserved F or W. A D gene is named only where the DNA matches it firmly. Some rows have no size entry. The others give once, few or many, or a class for an expanded clone.

J gene | D gene | V gene | clone size | CDR3 protein | CDR3 DNA
TRBJ1-5 | TRBD1 | TRBV19 | NA | CASTTRDRINQPQHF | TGTGCCAGCACGACCCGGGACAGAATTAATCAGCCCCAGCATTTT
TRBJ1-4 | NA | TRBV25-1 | few | CASSGDQGLGEKLFF | TGTGCCAGCAGTGGCGATCAGGGGTTAGGCGAAAAACTGTTTTTT
TRBJ2-1 | TRBD2 | TRBV5-1 | NA | CASSLLAGLNEQFF | TGCGCCAGCAGCTTGTTAGCGGGGCTGAATGAGCAGTTCTTC
TRBJ2-4 | TRBD2 | TRBV7-2 | few | CASSPSGGTNIQYF | TGTGCCAGCAGCCCTAGCGGGGGGACAAACATTCAGTACTTC
TRBJ1-6 | NA | TRBV28 | few | CASSSSGALRSPLHF | TGTGCCAGCAGTTCTAGCGGGGCCTTAAGGTCACCCCTCCACTTT
TRBJ2-3 | NA | TRBV7-9 | few | CASSLEGGSTDTQYF | TGTGCCAGCAGCTTAGAGGGCGGGAGCACAGATACGCAGTATTTT
TRBJ1-2 | NA | TRBV2 | few | CASSLEGRIDGYTF | TGTGCCAGCAGTCTGGAGGGGCGCATCGATGGCTACACCTTC
TRBJ2-4 | TRBD1 | TRBV18 | few | CASSNWDRNIQYF | TGTGCCAGCTCAAATTGGGACAGAAACATTCAGTACTTC
TRBJ2-5 | TRBD2 | TRBV6-5 | NA | CASSTSSGEETQYF | TGTGCCAGCAGTACATCAAGCGGGGAAGAGACCCAGTACTTC
TRBJ1-6 | TRBD1 | TRBV5-4 | NA | CASRLDRGLSPLHF | TGTGCCAGCAGATTGGACAGGGGGCTAAGTCCCCTCCACTTT